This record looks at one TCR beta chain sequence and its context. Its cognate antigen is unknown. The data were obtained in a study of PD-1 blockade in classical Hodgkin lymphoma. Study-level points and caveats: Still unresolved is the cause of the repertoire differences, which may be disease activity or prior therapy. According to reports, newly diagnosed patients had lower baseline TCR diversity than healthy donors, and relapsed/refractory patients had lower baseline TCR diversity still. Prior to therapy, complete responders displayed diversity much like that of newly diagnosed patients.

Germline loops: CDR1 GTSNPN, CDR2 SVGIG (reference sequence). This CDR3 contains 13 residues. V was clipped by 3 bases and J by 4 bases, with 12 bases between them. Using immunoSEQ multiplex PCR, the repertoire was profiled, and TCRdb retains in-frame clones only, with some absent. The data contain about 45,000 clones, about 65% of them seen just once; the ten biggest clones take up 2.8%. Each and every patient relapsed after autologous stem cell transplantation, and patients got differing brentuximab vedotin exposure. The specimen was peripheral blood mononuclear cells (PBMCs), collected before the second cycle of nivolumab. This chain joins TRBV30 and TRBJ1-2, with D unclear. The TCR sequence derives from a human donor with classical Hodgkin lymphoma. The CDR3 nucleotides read TGTGCCTGGAGCGGCGGGTCGAGCTATGGCTACACCTTC. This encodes CAWSGGSSYGYTF.